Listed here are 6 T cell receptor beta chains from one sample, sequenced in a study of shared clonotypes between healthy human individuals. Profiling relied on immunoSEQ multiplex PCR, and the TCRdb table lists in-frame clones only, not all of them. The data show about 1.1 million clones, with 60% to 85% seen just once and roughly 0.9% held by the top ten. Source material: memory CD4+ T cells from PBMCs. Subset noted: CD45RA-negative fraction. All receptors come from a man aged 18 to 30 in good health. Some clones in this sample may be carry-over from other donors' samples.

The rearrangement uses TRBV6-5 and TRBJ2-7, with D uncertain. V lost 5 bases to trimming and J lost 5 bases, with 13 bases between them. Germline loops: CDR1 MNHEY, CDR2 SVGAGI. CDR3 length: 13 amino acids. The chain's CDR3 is CASSDGSFHEQYF. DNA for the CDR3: TGTGCCAGCAGTGACGGAAGTTTCCACGAGCAGTACTTC.

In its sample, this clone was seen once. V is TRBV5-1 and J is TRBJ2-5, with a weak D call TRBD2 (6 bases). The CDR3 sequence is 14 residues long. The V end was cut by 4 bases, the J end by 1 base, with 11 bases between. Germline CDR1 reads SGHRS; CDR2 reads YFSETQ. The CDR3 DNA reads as TGCGCCAGCAGCCGTGGAGGGGTCCAAGAGACCCAGTACTTC. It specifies CASSRGGVQETQYF. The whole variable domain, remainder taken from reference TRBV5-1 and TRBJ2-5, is KAGVTQTPRYLIKTRGQQVTLSCSPISGHRSVSWYQQTPGQGLQFLFEYFSETQRNKGNFPGRFSGRQFSNSRSEMNVSTLELGDSALYLCASSRGGVQETQYFGPGTRLLVL.

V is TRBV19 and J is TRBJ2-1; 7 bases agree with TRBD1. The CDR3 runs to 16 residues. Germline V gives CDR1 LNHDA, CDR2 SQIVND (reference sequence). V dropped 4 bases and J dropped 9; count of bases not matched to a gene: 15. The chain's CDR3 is CASSTDPQGLWSEQFF. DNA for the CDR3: TGTGCCAGTAGTACCGACCCACAGGGGCTGTGGAGTGAGCAGTTCTTC.

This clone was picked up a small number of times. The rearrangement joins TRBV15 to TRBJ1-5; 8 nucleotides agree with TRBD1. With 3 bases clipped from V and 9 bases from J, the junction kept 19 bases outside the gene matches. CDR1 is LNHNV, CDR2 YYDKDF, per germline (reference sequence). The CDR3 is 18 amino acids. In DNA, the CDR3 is TGTGCCACCAGCAGTCTCCCTCCCCGGACAGGGTATCATGGGCCCCAGCATTTT. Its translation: CATSSLPPRTGYHGPQHF.

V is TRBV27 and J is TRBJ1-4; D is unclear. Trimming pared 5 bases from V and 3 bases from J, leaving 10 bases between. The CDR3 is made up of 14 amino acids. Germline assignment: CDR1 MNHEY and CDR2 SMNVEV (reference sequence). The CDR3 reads CASSRGLANEKLFF. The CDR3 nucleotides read TGTGCCAGCAGTCGGGGATTGGCTAATGAAAAACTGTTTTTT. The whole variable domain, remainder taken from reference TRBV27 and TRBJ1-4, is EAQVTQNPRYLITVTGKKLTVTCSQNMNHEYMSWYRQDPGLGLRQIYYSMNVEVTDKGDVPEGYKVSRKEKRNFPLILESPSPNQTSLYFCASSRGLANEKLFFGSGTQLSVL.

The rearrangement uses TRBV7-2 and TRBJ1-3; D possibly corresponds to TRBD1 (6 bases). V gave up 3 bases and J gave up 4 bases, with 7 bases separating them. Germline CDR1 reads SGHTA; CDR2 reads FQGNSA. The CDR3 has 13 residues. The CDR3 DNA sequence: TGTGCCAGCAGCTTGGGACACGGAAACACCATATATTTT. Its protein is CASSLGHGNTIYF.